This T cell receptor beta chain stems from a study of cytomegalovirus exposure and HLA in healthy donors. Broader study findings: Sequencing depth across donors, presence/absence analyses assumed, was roughly uniform. According to a later analysis, most TCR beta chains associated with CMV appeared HLA-restricted.

The CDR3 loop spans 16 amino acids. V shed 6 bases, J shed 1 base, and the junction held 6 bases outside the gene matches. CDR1 is MDHEN, CDR2 SYDVKM, per germline. Both 60 Vbeta primers and 13 Jbeta primers went into the PCR. Method: immunoSEQ multiplex PCR; TCRdb's copy keeps in-frame clones and lacks some. The sample gives roughly 110,000 clones, 82% of which show up once; 2.5% is in the top ten. Details on this clone: No antigen is known for it.

The sample was PBMCs. This receptor was identified in a woman between 18 and 30 years old in good health and CMV-seronegative. The J gene is TRBJ1-1, the V gene TRBV28; TRBD1 agrees at 12 bases. The CDR3 loop reads CASRSGTGGWNTEAFF. The CDR3 DNA sequence: TGTGCCAGCAGATCCGGGACAGGGGGCTGGAACACTGAAGCTTTCTTT.